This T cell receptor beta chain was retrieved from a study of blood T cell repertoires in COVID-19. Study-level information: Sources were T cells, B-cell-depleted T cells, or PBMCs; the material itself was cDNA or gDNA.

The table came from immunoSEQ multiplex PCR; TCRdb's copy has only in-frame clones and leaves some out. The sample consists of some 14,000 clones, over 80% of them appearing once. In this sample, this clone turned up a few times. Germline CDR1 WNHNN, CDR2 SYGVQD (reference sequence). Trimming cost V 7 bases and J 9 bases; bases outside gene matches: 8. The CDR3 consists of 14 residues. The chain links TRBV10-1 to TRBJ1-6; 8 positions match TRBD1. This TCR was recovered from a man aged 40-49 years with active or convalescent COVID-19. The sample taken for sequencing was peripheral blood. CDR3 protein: CASTRTGISSPLHF. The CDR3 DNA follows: TGCGCCAGCACCAGGACAGGGATTTCTTCACCCCTCCACTTT.